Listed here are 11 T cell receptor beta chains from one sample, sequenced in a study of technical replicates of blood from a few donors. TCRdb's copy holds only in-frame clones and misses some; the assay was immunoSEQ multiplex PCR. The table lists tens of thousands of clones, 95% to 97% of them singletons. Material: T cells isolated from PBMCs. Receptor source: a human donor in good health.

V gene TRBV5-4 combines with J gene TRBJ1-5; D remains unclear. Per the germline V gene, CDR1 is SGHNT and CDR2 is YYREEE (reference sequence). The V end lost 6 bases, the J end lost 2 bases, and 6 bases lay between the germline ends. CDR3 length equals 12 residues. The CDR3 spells CASTGRNQPQHF. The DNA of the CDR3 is TGTGCCAGCACTGGGCGCAATCAGCCCCAGCATTTT. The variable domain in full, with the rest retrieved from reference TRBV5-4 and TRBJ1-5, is ETGVTQSPTHLIKTRGQQVTLRCSSQSGHNTVSWYQQALGQGPQFIFQYYREEENGRGNFPPRFSGLQFPNYSSELNVNALELDDSALYLCASTGRNQPQHFGDGTRLSIL.

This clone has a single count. CDR3 protein: CASSITSDTYEQYF. The CDR3 DNA reads TGTGCCAGTAGTATCACTAGCGACACTTACGAGCAGTACTTC. V usage is TRBV19 and J usage is TRBJ2-7; 7 bases line up with TRBD2. Germline V gene sequence: CDR1 LNHDA, CDR2 SQIVND (reference sequence). V trimming: 3 bases; J trimming: 4 bases; junction bases outside the gene matches: 6. The CDR3 sequence is 14 residues long.

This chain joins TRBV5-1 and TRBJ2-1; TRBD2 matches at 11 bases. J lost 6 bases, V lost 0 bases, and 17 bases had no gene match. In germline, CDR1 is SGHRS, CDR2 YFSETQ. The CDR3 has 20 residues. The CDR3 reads CASSLAYKLAGGPTVNEQFF. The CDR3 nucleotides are TGCGCCAGCAGCTTGGCGTATAAATTAGCGGGAGGGCCAACGGTCAATGAGCAGTTCTTC.

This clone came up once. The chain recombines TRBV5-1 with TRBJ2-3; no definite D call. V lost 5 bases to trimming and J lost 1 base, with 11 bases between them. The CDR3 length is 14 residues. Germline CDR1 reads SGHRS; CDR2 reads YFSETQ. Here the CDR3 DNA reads TGCGCCAGCAGGGGCCAATCGGGCACAGATACGCAGTATTTT. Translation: CASRGQSGTDTQYF.

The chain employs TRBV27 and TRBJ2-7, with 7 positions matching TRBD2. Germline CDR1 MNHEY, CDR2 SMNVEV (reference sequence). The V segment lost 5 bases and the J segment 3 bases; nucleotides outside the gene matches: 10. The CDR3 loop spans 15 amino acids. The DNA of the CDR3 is TGTGCCAGCAGTCAAGCTGTGGGACTATTCTACGAGCAGTACTTC. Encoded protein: CASSQAVGLFYEQYF.

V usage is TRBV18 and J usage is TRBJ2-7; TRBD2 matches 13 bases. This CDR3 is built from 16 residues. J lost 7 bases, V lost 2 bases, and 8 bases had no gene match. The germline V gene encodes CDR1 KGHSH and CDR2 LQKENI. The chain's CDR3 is CASSPIGLAGVGEQYF. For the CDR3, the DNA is TGTGCCAGCTCACCAATCGGACTAGCGGGAGTAGGAGAGCAGTACTTC.

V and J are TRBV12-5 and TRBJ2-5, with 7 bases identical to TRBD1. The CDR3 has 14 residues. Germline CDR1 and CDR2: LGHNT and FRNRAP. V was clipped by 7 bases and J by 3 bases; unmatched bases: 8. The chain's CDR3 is CASATGQSKETQYF. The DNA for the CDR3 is TGTGCTAGTGCGACGGGACAGAGTAAAGAGACCCAGTACTTC.

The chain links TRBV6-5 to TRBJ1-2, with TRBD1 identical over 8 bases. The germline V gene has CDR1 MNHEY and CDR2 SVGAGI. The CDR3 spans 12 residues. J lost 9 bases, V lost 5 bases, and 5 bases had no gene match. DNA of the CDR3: TGTGCCAGCAGTACAACAGGGGGTAGCTACACCTTC. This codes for CASSTTGGSYTF.

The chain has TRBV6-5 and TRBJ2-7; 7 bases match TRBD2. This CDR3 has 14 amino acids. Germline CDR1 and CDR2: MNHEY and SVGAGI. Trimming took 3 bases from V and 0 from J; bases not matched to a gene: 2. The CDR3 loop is CASSYGRGSYEQYF. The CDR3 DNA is TGTGCCAGCAGTTATGGGAGGGGCTCCTACGAGCAGTACTTC.

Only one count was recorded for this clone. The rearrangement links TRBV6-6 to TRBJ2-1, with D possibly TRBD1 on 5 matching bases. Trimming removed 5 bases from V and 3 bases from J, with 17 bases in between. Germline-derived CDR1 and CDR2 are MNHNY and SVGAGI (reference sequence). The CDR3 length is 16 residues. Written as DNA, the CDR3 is TGTGCCAGCAGTAGGACATCCGCGAACCTCTACAATGAGCAGTTCTTC. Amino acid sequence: CASSRTSANLYNEQFF.

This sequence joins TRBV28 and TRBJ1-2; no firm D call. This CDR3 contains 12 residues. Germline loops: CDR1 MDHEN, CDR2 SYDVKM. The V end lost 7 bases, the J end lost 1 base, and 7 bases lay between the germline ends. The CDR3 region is CASTISNYGYTF. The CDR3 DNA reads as TGTGCCAGCACCATTAGTAACTATGGCTACACCTTC.